A selection of T cell receptor beta chains follows, all from one sample in a study of blood T cell repertoires in COVID-19. Clones were sequenced by immunoSEQ multiplex PCR, and TCRdb holds only the in-frame ones, with some missing. This sample has about 33,000 clones, with 78% found just once. The specimen sequenced was peripheral blood. Receptor source: a man between 65 and 85 years old with acute or convalescent COVID-19. CDR3s include the opening cysteine and the closing phenylalanine or tryptophan. The order of the fields is V gene, J gene, clone size, D gene, CDR3 protein, CDR3 DNA. A D gene is named only where the DNA matches it firmly. The size field is filled for only some rows; it gives once, few, many or a size class.

TRBV19	TRBJ2-3	NA	TRBD1	CASQGGITLSTDTQYF	TGTGCCAGTCAAGGGGGCATCACCCTTAGCACAGATACGCAGTATTTT
TRBV6-4	TRBJ2-3	NA	TRBD2	CASSDSGTSGIDTQYF	TGTGCCAGCAGTGACTCGGGGACTAGCGGGATAGATACGCAGTATTTT
TRBV5-5	TRBJ2-1	NA	NA	CASSYYKSSYNEQFF	TGTGCCAGCAGCTATTATAAGAGCTCCTACAATGAGCAGTTCTTC
TRBV6-5	TRBJ1-2	NA	TRBD1	CASRSGQGANYGYTF	TGTGCCAGCAGATCAGGACAGGGAGCTAACTATGGCTACACCTTC
TRBV7-9	TRBJ2-5	NA	TRBD2	CASSQTSGGASRETQYF	TGTGCCAGCAGCCAGACTAGCGGGGGGGCTTCGAGGGAGACCCAGTACTTC
TRBV4-3	TRBJ2-7	NA	NA	CASSPLAGASSYEQYF	TGCGCCAGCAGCCCGCTTGCAGGGGCGAGCTCCTACGAGCAGTACTTC
TRBV9	TRBJ2-6	NA	TRBD1	CASSDRGRDYSGANVLTF	TGTGCCAGCAGCGACAGGGGGCGGGATTACTCTGGGGCCAACGTCCTGACTTTC
TRBV15	TRBJ1-2	few	TRBD1	CATAPYQGAAYGYTF	TGTGCCACCGCGCCGTACCAGGGGGCGGCCTATGGCTACACCTTC
TRBV7-9	TRBJ2-3	few	NA	CASSSTGVVTDTQYF	TGTGCCAGCAGCTCCACGGGGGTAGTCACAGATACGCAGTATTTT
TRBV30	TRBJ1-3	NA	NA	CAWKTGLSGNTIYF	TGTGCCTGGAAGACAGGTCTCTCTGGAAACACCATATATTTT
TRBV18	TRBJ1-1	NA	NA	CASSSDRTFLGTEAFF	TGTGCCAGCTCATCCGACAGGACCTTCCTGGGCACTGAAGCTTTCTTT
TRBV6-5	TRBJ2-3	NA	TRBD1	CASSSRQGVTDTQYF	TGTGCCAGCAGTTCGCGACAGGGGGTCACAGATACGCAGTATTTT
TRBV27	TRBJ2-7	NA	TRBD1	CASSLQGTSYEQYF	TGTGCCAGCAGTCTACAGGGGACCTCCTACGAGCAGTACTTC
TRBV7-2	TRBJ2-3	once	TRBD2	CASSLVAGGSTDTQYF	TGTGCCAGCAGCTTAGTGGCGGGGGGGAGCACAGATACGCAGTATTTT
TRBV7-2	TRBJ2-5	NA	TRBD2	CASSSSGSFSRVETQYF	TGTGCCAGCAGCTCTAGCGGGAGTTTCAGCCGGGTGGAGACCCAGTACTTC
TRBV6-5	TRBJ1-2	medium-sized	TRBD1	CASSPTGVRGGGYTF	TGTGCCAGCAGTCCCACAGGGGTCAGAGGGGGGGGCTACACCTTC
TRBV7-2	TRBJ2-7	NA	TRBD2	CASSPVGGVSSYEQYF	TGTGCCAGCAGCCCGGTGGGGGGGGTTAGCTCCTACGAGCAGTACTTC
TRBV7-9	TRBJ1-2	NA	TRBD1	CASSQTGTYGYTF	TGTGCCAGCAGCCAGACAGGGACCTATGGCTACACCTTC
TRBV28	TRBJ2-5	NA	NA	CASLKQSGWQETQYF	TGTGCCAGCTTAAAACAAAGCGGGTGGCAAGAGACCCAGTACTTC
TRBV25-1	TRBJ2-2	NA	TRBD1	CASSPRGLGPFTGELFF	TGTGCCAGCAGTCCCAGGGGGCTAGGCCCATTCACCGGGGAGCTGTTTTTT